The 2 T cell receptor beta chains in this list originate from one sample, sequenced in a study of brain T cells in children with intractable seizures. TCRdb's copy holds only in-frame clones and misses some; the assay was immunoSEQ multiplex PCR. The sample includes about 64,000 clones, about 96% of them seen just once. The sample consisted of peripheral blood, taken at surgery. Source of these receptors: a boy younger than two with focal cortical dysplasia and intractable seizures.

The V call is TRBV7-2, the J call TRBJ2-3; no firm D call. This CDR3 region has 14 residues. CDR1 and CDR2 from the germline V gene are SGHTA and FQGNSA. Trimming stripped 0 bases from V and 0 bases from J, with 4 bases between. DNA of the CDR3: TGTGCCAGCAGCTTAGCGGCTAGCACAGATACGCAGTATTTT. It specifies CASSLAASTDTQYF. Variable domain in full (rest from reference TRBV7-2 and TRBJ2-3): GAGVSQSPSNKVTEKGKDVELRCDPISGHTALYWYRQSLGQGLEFLIYFQGNSAPDKSGLPSDRFSAERTGGSVSTLTIQRTQQEDSAVYLCASSLAASTDTQYFGPGTRLTVL.

The chain has TRBV4-1 and TRBJ1-1; D is perhaps TRBD1 (6 bases). Trimming cost V 4 bases and J 5 bases, with 17 bases left between them. The CDR3 covers 15 residues. Germline values: CDR1 MGHRA, CDR2 YSYEKL. CDR3 nucleotides: TGCGCCAGCAGCCCCTCGAACAGGGATCGGACTGAAGCTTTCTTT. It specifies CASSPSNRDRTEAFF.